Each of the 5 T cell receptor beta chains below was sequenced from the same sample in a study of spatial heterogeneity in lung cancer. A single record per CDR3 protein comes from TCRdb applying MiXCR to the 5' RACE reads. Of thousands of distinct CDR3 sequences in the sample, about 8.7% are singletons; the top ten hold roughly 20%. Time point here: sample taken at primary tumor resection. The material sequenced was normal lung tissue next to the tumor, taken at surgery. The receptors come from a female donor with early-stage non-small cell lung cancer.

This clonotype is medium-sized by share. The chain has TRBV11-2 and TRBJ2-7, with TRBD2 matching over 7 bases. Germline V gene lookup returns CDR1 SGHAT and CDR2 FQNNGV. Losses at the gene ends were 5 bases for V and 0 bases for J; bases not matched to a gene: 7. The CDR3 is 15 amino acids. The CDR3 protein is CASSPGGGSSYEQYF. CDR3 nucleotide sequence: TGTGCCAGCAGCCCGGGGGGTGGGAGCTCCTACGAGCAGTACTTC. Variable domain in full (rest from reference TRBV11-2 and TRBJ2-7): EAGVAQSPRYKIIEKRQSVAFWCNPISGHATLYWYQQILGQGPKLLIQFQNNGVVDDSQLPKDRFSAERLKGVDSTLKIQPAKLEDSAVYLCASSPGGGSSYEQYFGPGTRLTVT.

In DNA form, the CDR3 reads TGTGCCAGCAGCTTAGACTCCGGGACAGATAACACAGATACGCAGTATTTT. The encoded protein is CASSLDSGTDNTDTQYF. The chain employs TRBV7-8 and TRBJ2-3; 7 nucleotides agree with TRBD1. V was pared by 1 base and J by 2 bases, with 9 bases of the junction left unmatched. Germline V gene sequence: CDR1 SGHVS, CDR2 FQNEAQ. This CDR3 has 17 residues.

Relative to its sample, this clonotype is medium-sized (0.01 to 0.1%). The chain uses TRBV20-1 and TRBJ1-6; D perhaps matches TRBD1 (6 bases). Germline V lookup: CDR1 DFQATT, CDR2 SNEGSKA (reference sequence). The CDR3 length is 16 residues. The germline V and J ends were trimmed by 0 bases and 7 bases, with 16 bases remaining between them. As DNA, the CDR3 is TGCAGTGCTAGAGATTCGTTTTCAGGGGTGAATTCACCCCTCCACTTT. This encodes CSARDSFSGVNSPLHF.

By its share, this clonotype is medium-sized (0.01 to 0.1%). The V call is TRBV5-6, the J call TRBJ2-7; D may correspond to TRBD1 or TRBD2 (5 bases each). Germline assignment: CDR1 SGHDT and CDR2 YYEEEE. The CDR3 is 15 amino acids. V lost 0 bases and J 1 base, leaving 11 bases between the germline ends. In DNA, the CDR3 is TGTGCCAGCAGCTTGGCGGGGCTTATTTCCTACGAGCAGTACTTC. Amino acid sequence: CASSLAGLISYEQYF.

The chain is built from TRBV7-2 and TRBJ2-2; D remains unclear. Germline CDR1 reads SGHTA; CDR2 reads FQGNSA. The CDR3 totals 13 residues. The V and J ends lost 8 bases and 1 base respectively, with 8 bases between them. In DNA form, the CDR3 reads TGTGCCAGCCCTGACTGGAACACCGGGGAGCTGTTTTTT. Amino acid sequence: CASPDWNTGELFF. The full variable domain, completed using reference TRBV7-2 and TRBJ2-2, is GAGVSQSPSNKVTEKGKDVELRCDPISGHTALYWYRQSLGQGLEFLIYFQGNSAPDKSGLPSDRFSAERTGGSVSTLTIQRTQQEDSAVYLCASPDWNTGELFFGEGSRLTVL.